This T cell receptor (beta chain) is from a study of T-cell memory formation after mild COVID-19. Study as a whole: The two donors had largely donor-specific TCR clusters. Study-level findings and limits: There was no confirmation that second-wave clones peaking on day 37 were SARS-CoV-2 specific. Clones contracting across day 15 to 85 had a balanced CD4/CD8 profile; later expanding clones leaned CD4+.

Per germline, CDR1 DFQATT and CDR2 SNEGSKA (reference sequence). The CDR3 spans 14 residues. Trimming took off 7 bases at V and 7 bases at J, with 21 bases between the two ends. Constant-segment primers were used for 5'RACE, and the resulting TCR alpha and TCR beta cDNA libraries carried sample barcodes and UMIs. TCRdb itself ran the 5' RACE reads through MiXCR, one entry per CDR3 protein. The data hold about 560,000 distinct CDR3 sequences, with more than 15% observed a single time. Concerning this clonotype: Its antigen is unknown.

The TCR originated in an adult woman who had mild COVID-19 (a few samples of this study predate the infection). Cell type and time point are not known. The chain carries TRBV20-1 and TRBJ2-3; a possible D gene is TRBD1 (6 bases). Sequenced: PBMCs or a T cell subset sorted from them (not recorded which). The DNA for the CDR3 is TGCAGTGGGTCACAGGGCTCTTATCCTTATACGCAGTATTTT. This encodes CSGSQGSYPYTQYF.